Listed here are 6 T cell receptor beta chains from one sample, sequenced in a study of patients and donors after allogeneic stem cell transplantation. TCRdb reprocessed the RT-PCR reads via MiXCR and lists one record per CDR3 protein. Of about a million distinct CDR3 sequences in the sample, about a sixth were seen once. The sequenced sample consisted of blood, either unsorted or a sorted T cell fraction (not recorded which). Receptors were obtained from a human donor who was either an allogeneic HSCT recipient or a stem cell or donor lymphocyte infusion donor (not recorded which). It is not recorded whose cells these are; they may come from a transplant donor.

This clonotype was seen ten or more times. The J gene is TRBJ1-1, the V gene TRBV12-3 or TRBV12-4, with 11 bases lining up with TRBD1. The trim removed 6 bases at V and 4 bases at J, leaving 7 bases unmatched. CDR3 length equals 15 residues. The DNA of the CDR3 is TGTGCCAGCAGCCCAGGACAGGGGGCCGGCACTGAAGCTTTCTTT. Translation: CASSPGQGAGTEAFF.

The rearrangement uses TRBV10-3 and TRBJ2-7, with D possibly TRBD1 on 5 matching bases. CDR1 ENHRY and CDR2 SYGVKD come from the germline V gene. The CDR3 sequence is 14 residues long. V lost 7 bases, J lost 6 bases, and 19 bases lay in between. The CDR3 DNA sequence: TGTGCCATCAACCCGGACAAGGCTTTTGGCGAGCAGTACTTC. Protein product: CAINPDKAFGEQYF.

The gene calls are TRBV7-9 and TRBJ2-1; D is ambiguous. The CDR3 is 15 amino acids. Trimming removed 1 base at V and 6 bases at J, with 13 bases between. From germline, CDR1 is SEHNR and CDR2 FQNEAQ (reference sequence). The CDR3 reads CASSLGGIGANEQFF. Here the CDR3 DNA reads TGTGCCAGCAGCTTAGGGGGAATTGGAGCCAATGAGCAGTTCTTC.

The chain links TRBV6-1 to TRBJ2-1, with D tentatively TRBD2 (6 bases). The CDR3 is 16 amino acids. Germline CDR1 is MNHNS and CDR2 is SASEGT. Trimming pared 5 bases from V and 8 bases from J, leaving 22 bases between. CDR3 bases: TGTGCCAGCAGTCTGGGACCCCTGGGACTCAATGATGAGCAGTTCTTC. This encodes CASSLGPLGLNDEQFF.

There are a few counts of this clonotype. The V call is TRBV6-1, the J call TRBJ1-1; D is perhaps TRBD1 (6 bases). The CDR3 extends over 16 amino acids. Deletions cut 2 bases from V and 1 base from J, with 14 bases between. Germline V CDR1 and CDR2: MNHNS, SASEGT. In DNA, the CDR3 is TGTGCCAGCAGTGAATGGGACGGACAGCCGAACACTGAAGCTTTCTTT. It translates to CASSEWDGQPNTEAFF.

This clonotype was seen only a few times. CDR3 amino acids: CASRPGTGYSPLHF. The CDR3, as DNA: TGTGCCAGCAGGCCCGGGACAGGGTATTCACCCCTCCACTTT. V gene TRBV27 combines with J gene TRBJ1-6, with 9 positions matching TRBD1. The CDR3 covers 14 residues. The germline V gene encodes CDR1 MNHEY and CDR2 SMNVEV (reference sequence). V shed 6 bases, J shed 8 bases, and the junction held 5 bases outside the gene matches.